The 28 T cell receptor beta chains below were found in one sample sequenced in a study of Graves' ophthalmopathy and Graves' hyperthyroidism. RNA transcripts were the source from which TCR beta CDR3 regions were amplified. HTBI primers primed a first-round RT-PCR, and a second-round multiplex PCR followed. Via MiXCR, TCRdb re-called the multiplex PCR reads, giving one row per CDR3 protein. There are around 1.1 million distinct CDR3 sequences in the sample; around a third occur only once, and 11% lies in the top ten. Sequenced sample: peripheral blood or thyroid tissue (not recorded which). The receptors derive from an adult man with Graves' hyperthyroidism.

CDR3 in amino acids: CASSPRRGATGTIPAFGTSGGYTF. CDR3 in DNA: TGTGCCAGCAGCCCTAGACGGGGAGCAACGGGGACTATTCCTGCGTTCGGTACCTCAGGTGGCTACACCTTC. The rearrangement links TRBV14 to TRBJ1-2, with D maybe TRBD1 (5 bases). Germline V gene lookup returns CDR1 SGHDN and CDR2 FVKESK. CDR3 length equals 24 residues. V gave up 4 bases and J gave up 7 bases, with 46 bases separating them. Full variable domain (remainder filled in from reference TRBV14 and TRBJ1-2): EAGVTQFPSHSVIEKGQTVTLRCDPISGHDNLYWYRRVMGKEIKFLLHFVKESKQDESGMPNNRFLAERTGGTYSTLKVQPAELEDSGVYFCASSPRRGATGTIPAFGTSGGYTFGSGTRLTVV.

The chain is built from TRBV6-5 and TRBJ1-1; D is possibly TRBD1 (6 bases). CDR3 length: 15 residues. V was clipped by 2 bases and J by 1 base, with 11 bases between them. In germline, CDR1 is MNHEY, CDR2 SVGAGI. The CDR3 reads CASSYNGGQNTEAFF. The CDR3 nucleotides are TGTGCCAGCAGTTACAACGGGGGGCAGAACACTGAAGCTTTCTTT.

The chain joins TRBV20-1 to TRBJ2-7, with 8 bases that match TRBD1. Germline V gives CDR1 DFQATT, CDR2 SNEGSKA (reference sequence). J was trimmed by 7 bases and V by 4 bases; bases with no gene match: 12. The CDR3 sequence is 14 residues long. DNA of the CDR3: TGCAGTGCTACCATCCGACAGGGGCTTGGTGAGCAGTACTTC. Amino acid sequence: CSATIRQGLGEQYF.

A remark on this clonotype: This is likely a read error, given that the CDR3 carries no conserved phenylalanine or tryptophan at its end. The DNA is left out, because the CDR3 cannot be placed on it with certainty; the CDR3 is given as TCRdb lists it. The chain combines TRBV29-1 with TRBJ1-4; TRBD1 is the table's D call and was not checked against the DNA. The CDR3 is 12 residues long, ends included. Per the germline V gene, CDR1 is SQVTM and CDR2 is ANQGSEA. This CDR3 reads CSVEEAGNGQVV.

J is TRBJ1-1 and V is TRBV5-4; D might be TRBD1 (6 bases). V lost 4 bases and J lost 0, with 19 bases in between. In germline, CDR1 is SGHNT, CDR2 YYREEE (reference sequence). This CDR3 has 17 amino acids. The CDR3 nucleotides read TGTGCCAGCAGCAATAACAGGGAACGACTTATGAACACTGAAGCTTTCTTT. Translating it yields CASSNNRERLMNTEAFF.

The V and J genes are TRBV29-1 and TRBJ1-1; D remains ambiguous. The CDR3 totals 13 residues. CDR1 is SQVTM, CDR2 ANQGSEA, per germline. Trimming shortened V by 3 bases and J by 2 bases, and 10 bases separated the two germline ends. DNA for the CDR3: TGCAGCGTTGATGGACGGGGAAACACTGAAGCTTTCTTT. As protein: CSVDGRGNTEAFF. Full variable domain (missing parts from reference TRBV29-1 and TRBJ1-1): SAVISQKPSRDICQRGTSLTIQCQVDSQVTMMFWYRQQPGQSLTLIATANQGSEATYESGFVIDKFPISRPNLTFSTLTVSNMSPEDSSIYLCSVDGRGNTEAFFGQGTRLTVV.

This clonotype appeared many times. CDR3 DNA: TGTGCCAGCAGCTCGGGACAGAGGAACACCGGGGAGCTGTTTTTT. Amino acids: CASSSGQRNTGELFF. The rearrangement links TRBV7-3 to TRBJ2-2; TRBD1 agrees at 7 bases. V was clipped by 4 bases and J by 1 base; unmatched bases: 3. The germline V gene has CDR1 SGHTA and CDR2 FQGTGA. The CDR3 is made up of 15 amino acids.

The chain combines TRBV5-4 with TRBJ2-5; 14 nucleotides match TRBD2. CDR3 length equals 15 residues. Germline CDR1 reads SGHNT; CDR2 reads YYREEE (reference sequence). V was clipped by 3 bases and J by 5 bases; unmatched bases: 3. Here the CDR3 reads CASSWGLAGEETQYF. The CDR3 region has the DNA TGTGCCAGCAGCTGGGGACTAGCGGGAGAGGAGACCCAGTACTTC.

V usage is TRBV2 and J usage is TRBJ1-5, with D hard to call. The CDR3 consists of 15 residues. Trimming removed 7 bases from V and 1 base from J, with 14 bases in between. The V gene's germline CDR1 is SNHLY and CDR2 FYNNEI. The CDR3 DNA follows: TGTGCCAGCACTTGGTCCGGGCTGAGCAATCAGCCCCAGCATTTT. Residues: CASTWSGLSNQPQHF.

To note about this clonotype: A read error may be the cause here, since a much bigger clone is one base away. The chain uses TRBV9 and TRBJ2-5; D is perhaps TRBD2 (6 bases). The CDR3 is 17 residues long. With 3 bases removed from V and 5 bases from J, the gap between germline ends came to 23 bases. Germline V lookup: CDR1 SGDLS, CDR2 YYNGEE. The CDR3 loop reads CASSAGPLAHVGETQYF. Here the CDR3 DNA reads TGTGCCAGCAGCGCTGGACCACTAGCCCACGTCGGGGAGACCCAGTACTTC. Based on the CDR3 plus reference TRBV9 and TRBJ2-5, the full variable domain is DSGVTQTPKHLITATGQRVTLRCSPRSGDLSVYWYQQSLDQGLQFLIQYYNGEERAKGNILERFSAQQFPDLHSELNLSSLELGDSALYFCASSAGPLAHVGETQYFGPGTRLLVL.

This clonotype appeared many times. This chain links TRBV19 with TRBJ1-3; D remains unclear. The CDR3 length is 14 residues. The V and J ends lost 9 bases and 0 bases respectively, with 12 bases between them. Germline CDR1 is LNHDA and CDR2 is SQIVND (reference sequence). The CDR3: CASDLGNSGNTIYF. The CDR3 coding sequence is TGTGCCAGCGACCTGGGGAACTCTGGAAACACCATATATTTT.

The CDR3 DNA reads TGTGCCAGCAGATGGGACTCACCGGGCGAGCAGTACTTC. It is translated as CASRWDSPGEQYF. The chain carries TRBV2 and TRBJ2-7, with D perhaps matching TRBD2 (6 bases). The CDR3 contains 13 residues. Trimming removed 6 bases from V and 6 bases from J, with 15 bases in between. In germline, CDR1 is SNHLY, CDR2 FYNNEI.

This clonotype was recorded at least ten times. This chain connects TRBV2 to TRBJ2-7; TRBD1 matches at 7 bases. Germline assignment: CDR1 SNHLY and CDR2 FYNNEI. The CDR3 loop spans 13 amino acids. Unmatched junction bases numbered 11, after V lost 11 bases and J lost 4 bases. DNA of the CDR3: TGTGCCGGAGGAACAGGGGTTTTGTACGAGCAGTACTTC. As protein: CAGGTGVLYEQYF.

The chain combines TRBV7-2 with TRBJ1-2; tentatively, D is TRBD1 (6 bases). Trimming took 1 base from V and 4 from J, leaving 13 bases between them. Germline V lookup: CDR1 SGHTA, CDR2 FQGNSA. The CDR3 runs 15 residues. CDR3 protein: CASSLGWGAIYGYTF. As DNA, the CDR3 is TGTGCCAGCAGCTTAGGCTGGGGGGCCATCTATGGCTACACCTTC.

The DNA for the CDR3 is TGTGCCAGCAGTGTAGAAACAGGGGGCAACACAGATACGCAGTATTTT. This encodes CASSVETGGNTDTQYF. The chain employs TRBV25-1 and TRBJ2-3; 9 bases align to TRBD1. With V trimmed by 4 bases and J by 2 bases, 7 bases remained unmatched. CDR3 size: 16 residues. Germline V gene sequence: CDR1 MGHDK, CDR2 SYGVNS.

Many counts were recorded for this clonotype. This sequence may be a read error, since a much larger clone differs from it by one base. The rearrangement uses TRBV7-2 and TRBJ2-7, with 7 positions matching TRBD1. Trimming cost V 6 bases and J 5 bases; bases outside gene matches: 4. CDR3 length: 12 amino acids. The germline V gene encodes CDR1 SGHTA and CDR2 FQGNSA. CDR3 in DNA: TGTGCCAGCAGGGCCACAGGGGACGAGCAGTACTTC. Its translation is CASRATGDEQYF.

This clonotype was picked up many times. The chain recombines TRBV6-5 with TRBJ1-5, with 7 bases lining up with TRBD1. This CDR3 is built from 13 residues. Per the germline V gene, CDR1 is MNHEY and CDR2 is SVGAGI. The junction had 6 bases not matched to a gene; V was cut back by 8 bases and J by 5 bases. This chain's CDR3 is CASGGQEDQPQHF. The DNA of the CDR3 is TGTGCCAGCGGCGGACAGGAGGATCAGCCCCAGCATTTT.

This sequence joins TRBV19 and TRBJ2-6; 9 nucleotides align to TRBD2. CDR1 is LNHDA and CDR2 is SQIVND in the germline V gene (reference sequence). This CDR3 region has 12 residues. The J segment lost 10 bases and the V segment lost 10 bases, leaving 5 bases of the junction unmatched. The CDR3 loop is CATQSGGNVLTF. Here the CDR3 DNA reads TGTGCCACCCAGAGCGGGGGGAACGTCCTGACTTTC.

This clonotype was counted only a few times. The J gene is TRBJ1-2, the V gene TRBV6-5; D not resolved. V was cut by 7 bases and J by 9 bases, with 18 bases left in between. The CDR3 sequence is 13 residues long. CDR1 is MNHEY, CDR2 SVGAGI, per germline. The DNA of the CDR3 is TGTGCCAGCACCTTTTTTGCGTCATCGCGCTACACCTTC. It codes for CASTFFASSRYTF.

The chain is built from TRBV20-1 and TRBJ2-3; D unresolved. CDR3 length equals 13 residues. The germline gives CDR1 DFQATT, CDR2 SNEGSKA (reference sequence). Trimming took 6 bases from V and 2 from J, leaving 12 bases between them. The CDR3 loop reads CSASGPDTDTQYF. CDR3 DNA: TGCAGTGCATCCGGGCCAGACACAGATACGCAGTATTTT.

This clonotype was seen many times. The chain combines TRBV7-2 with TRBJ1-4; D call uncertain. The CDR3 runs 16 residues. Per germline, CDR1 SGHTA and CDR2 FQGNSA. V lost 5 bases, J lost 2 bases, and 15 bases lay in between. The CDR3 DNA sequence: TGTGCCAGCAGCCCCTCCTCGGCAGAGACTAATGAAAAACTGTTTTTT. This sequence encodes CASSPSSAETNEKLFF.

V is TRBV25-1 and J is TRBJ2-5, with 9 bases identical to TRBD2. This CDR3 is built from 15 residues. Germline V CDR1 and CDR2: MGHDK, SYGVNS. V gave up 4 bases and J gave up 5 bases; unmatched junction bases: 8. The CDR3 DNA reads TGTGCCAGCAGTGGAAGGGCTAGCGGGAAGGAGACCCAGTACTTC. It yields the protein CASSGRASGKETQYF.

This chain links TRBV20-1 with TRBJ2-7, with 10 nucleotides matching TRBD1. V was clipped by 4 bases and J by 4 bases; unmatched bases: 19. The CDR3 is made up of 18 amino acids. The V gene's germline CDR1 is DFQATT and CDR2 SNEGSKA (reference sequence). The DNA of the CDR3 is TGCAGTGCTACGTATACGGGACAGGGGTACCTCATATCATACGAGCAGTACTTC. Amino acids: CSATYTGQGYLISYEQYF.

With respect to this clonotype: An end of the junction does not agree with germline; a read error may underlie this. The CDR3 region is CAVSVGLAGVAGGTQYF. DNA for the CDR3: TGTGCCGTCAGTGTCGGACTAGCGGGAGTCGCAGGAGGGACCCAGTACTTC. This chain links TRBV10-3 with TRBJ2-5, with TRBD2 identical over 13 bases. The CDR3 contains 17 residues. Germline V lookup: CDR1 ENHRY, CDR2 SYGVKD.

The chain has TRBV6-2 or TRBV6-3 and TRBJ1-5, with 7 bases lining up with TRBD1. The CDR3 covers 13 residues. V lost 0 bases, J lost 9 bases, and 2 bases stayed unmatched. Germline values: CDR1 MNHEY, CDR2 SVGEGT. The CDR3 DNA reads TGTGCCAGCAGTTACTCGACAGGGCCGCCCCAGCATTTT. Amino acid sequence: CASSYSTGPPQHF.

This clonotype was detected ten times or more. This chain uses TRBV20-1 with TRBJ1-1; D remains ambiguous. The CDR3 runs to 15 residues. The ends were cut back, 0 bases at V and 0 bases at J, with 11 bases in the middle. Germline CDR1 and CDR2: DFQATT and SNEGSKA (reference sequence). CDR3 DNA: TGCAGTGCTAGAGATTCACAGACACTGAACACTGAAGCTTTCTTT. Translated, it gives CSARDSQTLNTEAFF.

This clonotype was found a few times. The chain uses TRBV19 and TRBJ2-5; 12 nucleotides match TRBD1. CDR3 length: 18 residues. The J segment lost 4 bases and the V segment lost 1 base, leaving 10 bases of the junction unmatched. Germline assignment: CDR1 LNHDA and CDR2 SQIVND (reference sequence). The CDR3 region has the DNA TGTGCCAGTAGTATAGCTCCCGACCGGGACAGGGGGCGAGAGACCCAGTACTTC. It encodes CASSIAPDRDRGRETQYF.

This clonotype was counted only a few times. The chain joins TRBV7-2 to TRBJ2-7, with 9 nucleotides matching TRBD2. The germline V gene encodes CDR1 SGHTA and CDR2 FQGNSA. There are 17 residues in the CDR3. V shed 4 bases, J shed 7 bases, and the junction held 17 bases outside the gene matches. For the CDR3, the DNA is TGTGCCAGCAGCTACTTATGGCCAGCGGGAGGTAACTTGGAGCAGTACTTC. This sequence encodes CASSYLWPAGGNLEQYF.